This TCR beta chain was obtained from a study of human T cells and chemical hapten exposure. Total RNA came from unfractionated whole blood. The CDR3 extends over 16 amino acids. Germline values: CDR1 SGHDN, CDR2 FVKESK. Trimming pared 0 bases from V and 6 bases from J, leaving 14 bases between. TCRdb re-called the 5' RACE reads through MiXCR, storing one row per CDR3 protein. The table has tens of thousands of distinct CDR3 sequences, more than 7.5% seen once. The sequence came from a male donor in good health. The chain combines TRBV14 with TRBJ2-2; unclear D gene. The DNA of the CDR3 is TGTGCCAGCAGCCAAGATCTCTTCTCCTGGGCCGGGGAGCTGTTTTTT. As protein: CASSQDLFSWAGELFF.